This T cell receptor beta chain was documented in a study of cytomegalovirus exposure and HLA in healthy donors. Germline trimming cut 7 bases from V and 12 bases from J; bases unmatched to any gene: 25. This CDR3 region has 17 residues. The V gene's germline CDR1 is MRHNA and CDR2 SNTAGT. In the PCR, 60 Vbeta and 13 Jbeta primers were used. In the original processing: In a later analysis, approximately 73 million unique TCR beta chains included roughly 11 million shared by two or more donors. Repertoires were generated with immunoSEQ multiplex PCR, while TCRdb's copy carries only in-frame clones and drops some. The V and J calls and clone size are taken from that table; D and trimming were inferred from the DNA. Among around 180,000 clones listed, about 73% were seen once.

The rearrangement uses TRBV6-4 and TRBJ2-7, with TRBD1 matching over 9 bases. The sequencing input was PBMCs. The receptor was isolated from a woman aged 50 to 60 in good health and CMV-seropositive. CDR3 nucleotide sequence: TGTGCCAGCACCGTACTGGTACAGGGGGCTTCGGTCGAGGTATGGTACTTC. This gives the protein CASTVLVQGASVEVWYF.